The 31 T cell receptor beta chains below all came from one sample that was sequenced in a study of CD8 T cells in ankylosing spondylitis (dated by TCRdb to between 2016 and 2019). The library was made by 5' RACE. The data were produced on an Illumina HiSeq 2500. Starting from the raw public reads, TCRdb applied fastp trimming at Q25, assembled clones with MiXCR and retained in-frame beta chains. Merged by CDR3 protein, the rows form single entries marked with the most common genes and DNA. Across this sample there are about 350,000 distinct CDR3 sequences, with more than 20% seen only once. Clones ranked in the top ten supply around 14% of the sample. The sample consisted of blood, either unsorted or a sorted T cell fraction (not recorded which). The receptors come from a male donor with ankylosing spondylitis or in good health (not recorded which).

This clonotype came up many times. V is TRBV29-1 and J is TRBJ2-3, with 15 positions matching TRBD2. Germline CDR1 reads SQVTM; CDR2 reads ANQGSEA. This CDR3 has 19 residues. The trim removed 2 bases at V and 4 bases at J, leaving 13 bases unmatched. CDR3 sequence: CSVEQDGLAGGPGADTQYF. The DNA for the CDR3 is TGCAGCGTTGAACAGGATGGACTAGCGGGGGGGCCAGGGGCAGATACGCAGTATTTT.

V gene TRBV14 combines with J gene TRBJ2-7; 8 positions agree with TRBD1. Germline lookup yields CDR1 SGHDN and CDR2 FVKESK. V shed 4 bases, J shed 4 bases, and the junction held 3 bases outside the gene matches. The CDR3 consists of 13 residues. The CDR3 bases are TGTGCCAGCAGCCTTTGGACAGGGTACGAGCAGTACTTC. Translated: CASSLWTGYEQYF.

This chain links TRBV6-1 with TRBJ1-2, with D maybe TRBD1 (6 bases). The CDR3 is 13 residues long. Germline V gene data show CDR1 as MNHNS and CDR2 as SASEGT. Deletions cut 6 bases from V and 3 bases from J, with 11 bases between. CDR3 loop: CASSGGRYYGYTF. CDR3 bases: TGTGCCAGCAGCGGGGGGCGATACTATGGCTACACCTTC.

The chain links TRBV7-8 to TRBJ2-6, with TRBD1 matching over 9 bases. The CDR3 extends over 19 amino acids. Germline lookup yields CDR1 SGHVS and CDR2 FQNEAQ. V trimming: 2 bases; J trimming: 0 bases; junction bases outside the gene matches: 8. The CDR3: CASSLPKQGATSGANVLTF. CDR3 sequence (DNA): TGTGCCAGCAGCTTACCAAAACAGGGGGCCACCTCTGGGGCCAACGTCCTGACTTTC. The whole variable domain, filled in from reference TRBV7-8 and TRBJ2-6, reads GAGVSQSPRYKVAKRGQDVALRCDPISGHVSLFWYQQALGQGPEFLTYFQNEAQLDKSGLPSDRFFAERPEGSVSTLKIQRTQQEDSAVYLCASSLPKQGATSGANVLTFGAGSRLTVL.

This clonotype has a handful of counts. The chain links TRBV11-2 to TRBJ2-1; tentatively, D is TRBD1 (5 bases). The CDR3 is made up of 16 amino acids. The V gene's germline CDR1 is SGHAT and CDR2 FQNNGV. V dropped 3 bases and J dropped 6 bases, with 18 bases sitting between them. The CDR3 here is CASSLLQGFNANEQFF. Written as DNA, the CDR3 is TGTGCCAGCAGCTTGCTCCAGGGTTTTAATGCCAATGAGCAGTTCTTC.

The chain links TRBV7-9 to TRBJ2-7; unclear D gene. The CDR3 covers 15 residues. Germline loops: CDR1 SEHNR, CDR2 FQNEAQ (reference sequence). Trimming removed 4 bases from V and 0 bases from J, with 13 bases in between. The CDR3 reads CASSSGPSGSYEQYF. CDR3 nucleotides: TGTGCCAGCAGCTCCGGTCCTTCGGGCTCCTACGAGCAGTACTTC.

The V gene is TRBV12-3 or TRBV12-4, the J gene TRBJ2-1; 8 bases match TRBD1. CDR3 size: 17 residues. With V trimmed by 3 bases and J by 4 bases, 11 bases remained unmatched. The CDR3 region is CASSFRAPGGVYNEQFF. The CDR3 DNA reads as TGTGCCAGCAGTTTCCGAGCGCCAGGGGGCGTTTACAATGAGCAGTTCTTC.

In this sample, this clonotype turned up a few times. The rearrangement uses TRBV12-3 or TRBV12-4 and TRBJ2-5; 7 bases are a match to TRBD2. The CDR3 extends over 16 amino acids. Germline trimming cut 8 bases from V and 3 bases from J; bases unmatched to any gene: 15. As DNA, the CDR3 is TGTGCCAGCTCGTCGCCCCAAGCGGGGACCAAAGAGACCCAGTACTTC. Protein sequence: CASSSPQAGTKETQYF.

J is TRBJ1-2 and V is TRBV7-9, with a tentative D call TRBD1 (5 bases). V was trimmed by 5 bases and J by 0 bases, leaving 13 bases between them. Germline V CDR1 and CDR2: SEHNR, FQNEAQ (reference sequence). The CDR3 consists of 15 residues. The CDR3 DNA reads TGTGCCAGCAGCGAACAGGTGTTAGCTAACTATGGCTACACCTTC. Protein product: CASSEQVLANYGYTF.

This clonotype was recorded at least ten times. Compared with germline, one end of the junction differs, possibly owing to a read error. The chain carries TRBV12-3 or TRBV12-4 and TRBJ2-7; a weak D match, TRBD2 (6 bases). The CDR3 runs 12 residues. Here the CDR3 reads CASSLSGLLPDF. The CDR3 nucleotides read TGTGCCAGCAGTTTATCGGGACTTCTACCCGACTTC.

This clonotype was found a few times. The chain joins TRBV24-1 to TRBJ1-1; D is uncertain. V was pared by 7 bases and J by 3 bases, with 17 bases between. The CDR3 length is 15 residues. The germline V gene has CDR1 KGHDR and CDR2 SFDVKD. The CDR3 here is CATRECPDLDTEAFF. In nucleotides, the CDR3 is TGTGCCACCAGGGAATGTCCCGATTTGGACACTGAAGCTTTCTTT.

J is TRBJ2-5 and V is TRBV20-1; the D is unclear. V lost 1 base and J lost 3, with 6 bases in between. This CDR3 has 12 residues. CDR1 is DFQATT and CDR2 is SNEGSKA in the germline V gene (reference sequence). The CDR3 is CSARGWEETQYF. For the CDR3, the DNA is TGCAGTGCTAGAGGCTGGGAAGAGACCCAGTACTTC.

This clonotype appeared a few times. This chain uses TRBV20-1 with TRBJ2-7; TRBD1 agrees at 10 bases. The J segment lost 7 bases and the V segment lost 1 base, leaving 13 bases of the junction unmatched. The germline gives CDR1 DFQATT, CDR2 SNEGSKA (reference sequence). The length of the CDR3 is 16 residues. CDR3 residues: CSARGDPRTGGLEQYF. The CDR3 nucleotides read TGCAGTGCTAGAGGAGATCCCAGGACAGGGGGGCTAGAGCAGTACTTC.

There are a few counts of this clonotype. The chain links TRBV12-3 or TRBV12-4 to TRBJ2-1; D is uncertain. V was cut by 5 bases and J by 6 bases, with 8 bases left in between. This CDR3 has 12 amino acids. For the CDR3, the DNA is TGTGCCAGCAGTCCCCTATCCAATGAGCAGTTCTTC. It yields the protein CASSPLSNEQFF.

The V call is TRBV27, the J call TRBJ1-1; the match to TRBD1 covers 8 bases. From germline, CDR1 is MNHEY and CDR2 SMNVEV (reference sequence). The CDR3 has 15 residues. V was clipped by 1 base and J by 5 bases; unmatched bases: 6. The CDR3 reads CASSLYPDRVTEAFF. The CDR3, as DNA: TGTGCCAGCAGTTTATACCCGGACAGGGTTACTGAAGCTTTCTTT.

DNA for the CDR3: TGTGCCAGCATGGCGGATACGCAGTATTTT. It translates to CASMADTQYF. The rearrangement uses TRBV6-6 and TRBJ2-3; D ambiguous. Germline lookup yields CDR1 MNHNY and CDR2 SVGAGI (reference sequence). The CDR3 length is 10 residues. The V gene lost 7 bases and the J gene lost 6 bases, with 5 bases spanning the gap.

The chain links TRBV7-8 to TRBJ1-1; D not certain. The CDR3 has 14 amino acids. The V end was cut by 7 bases, the J end by 7 bases, with 19 bases between. The V gene's germline CDR1 is SGHVS and CDR2 FQNEAQ. Here the CDR3 DNA reads TGTGCCAGCACCCCTCTCCCTAGAAGCGATGAAGCTTTCTTT. Its protein is CASTPLPRSDEAFF.

V and J are TRBV2 and TRBJ2-7; no firm D call. CDR1 SNHLY and CDR2 FYNNEI come from the germline V gene. CDR3 length: 11 amino acids. The V end was cut by 10 bases, the J end by 2 bases, with 9 bases between. The CDR3 DNA follows: TGTGCCACCCGGACGGCCTACGAGCAGTACTTC. Residues: CATRTAYEQYF.

This clonotype was counted between two and nine times. The chain has TRBV25-1 and TRBJ2-1; 7 bases align to TRBD2. The CDR3 is 13 amino acids. Germline CDR1 MGHDK, CDR2 SYGVNS. Trimming at V came to 9 bases and at J to 3 bases, leaving 5 bases not matched to a gene. CDR3 DNA: TGTGCCAGTGGGCTAGCGGACTACAATGAGCAGTTCTTC. Encoded protein: CASGLADYNEQFF.

The chain combines TRBV2 with TRBJ2-6; D is unresolved. Trimming removed 6 bases at V and 1 base at J, with 13 bases between. The CDR3 is made up of 16 amino acids. Germline V gene sequence: CDR1 SNHLY, CDR2 FYNNEI. CDR3: CASRWIPPSGANVLTF. DNA of the CDR3: TGTGCCAGCAGATGGATCCCCCCGTCTGGGGCCAACGTCCTGACTTTC.

This clonotype was recorded many times. The V and J genes are TRBV10-3 and TRBJ2-1; D perhaps matches TRBD1 (5 bases). Germline V gene lookup returns CDR1 ENHRY and CDR2 SYGVKD. Trimming removed 0 bases at V and 5 bases at J, with 8 bases between. The CDR3 runs 14 residues. DNA for the CDR3: TGTGCCATCAGTGAGTCGGGGCTCGACAATGAGCAGTTCTTC. Translation: CAISESGLDNEQFF.

This clonotype was observed at least ten times. V and J are TRBV13 and TRBJ1-1; TRBD1 matches 9 bases. The CDR3 has 14 amino acids. The trim removed 5 bases at V and 1 base at J, leaving 2 bases unmatched. Germline V gene data show CDR1 as PRHDT and CDR2 as FYEKMQ (reference sequence). CDR3 sequence (DNA): TGTGCCAGCAGCGCGGGACAGGGGAACACTGAAGCTTTCTTT. The encoded protein is CASSAGQGNTEAFF. Filled out from reference TRBV13 and TRBJ1-1, the complete variable domain reads AAGVIQSPRHLIKEKRETATLKCYPIPRHDTVYWYQQGPGQDPQFLISFYEKMQSDKGSIPDRFSAQQFSDYHSELNMSSLELGDSALYFCASSAGQGNTEAFFGQGTRLTVV.

In DNA, the CDR3 is TGTGCCAGCATCAGGGAGTACAATGAGCAGTTCTTC. Protein product: CASIREYNEQFF. The chain combines TRBV2 with TRBJ2-1; D tentatively fits TRBD1 or TRBD2 (5 bases each). The CDR3 is 12 amino acids. Deletions cut 7 bases from V and 4 bases from J, with 8 bases between. CDR1 and CDR2 from the germline V gene are SNHLY and FYNNEI.

The table lists this clonotype with a few counts. The chain joins TRBV4-1 to TRBJ2-5; TRBD1 or TRBD2 may be the D gene (5 bases each). Per germline, CDR1 MGHRA and CDR2 YSYEKL. V was trimmed by 3 bases and J by 3 bases, leaving 20 bases between them. There are 17 residues in the CDR3. The CDR3 spells CASSQETGQITEETQYF. The CDR3 nucleotides read TGCGCCAGCAGCCAGGAAACGGGGCAGATAACCGAAGAGACCCAGTACTTC.

This clonotype was counted only a few times. The chain has TRBV29-1 and TRBJ2-7; TRBD1 aligns across 8 bases. Germline CDR1 SQVTM, CDR2 ANQGSEA. The trim removed 1 base at V and 0 bases at J, leaving 5 bases unmatched. This CDR3 has 15 amino acids. CDR3 protein: CSVEGQGAISYEQYF. Written as DNA, the CDR3 is TGCAGCGTTGAAGGTCAGGGGGCGATCTCCTACGAGCAGTACTTC.

The chain employs TRBV6-2 or TRBV6-3 and TRBJ1-1; 10 nucleotides agree with TRBD1. The CDR3 loop spans 13 amino acids. V shed 2 bases and J 6 bases; nucleotides not matched to a gene: 0. Per germline, CDR1 MNHEY and CDR2 SVGEGT. The CDR3 reads CASSYGQGAEAFF. The CDR3 bases are TGTGCCAGCAGTTACGGACAGGGGGCTGAAGCTTTCTTT.

This clonotype appeared a few times. The chain couples TRBV6-1 to TRBJ2-6, with no clear D. V shed 6 bases and J shed 0 bases, with 6 bases lying between them. Per the germline V gene, CDR1 is MNHNS and CDR2 is SASEGT. The length of the CDR3 is 14 residues. CDR3 sequence: CASSVYSGANVLTF. The CDR3 DNA reads TGTGCCAGCAGCGTGTACTCTGGGGCCAACGTCCTGACTTTC.

This clonotype occurred a few times. The rearrangement joins TRBV4-1 to TRBJ2-1; no definite D call. This CDR3 is built from 17 residues. Germline V gene data show CDR1 as MGHRA and CDR2 as YSYEKL. Trimming cost V 0 bases and J 0 bases, with 12 bases left between them. CDR3 region: CASSQDSGRSSYNEQFF. The CDR3 coding sequence is TGCGCCAGCAGCCAAGATTCGGGCCGCTCCTCCTACAATGAGCAGTTCTTC.

This sequence joins TRBV11-2 and TRBJ2-5; no reliable D call. The V end lost 7 bases, the J end lost 5 bases, and 8 bases lay between the germline ends. Per the germline V gene, CDR1 is SGHAT and CDR2 is FQNNGV. There are 11 residues in the CDR3. Here the CDR3 DNA reads TGTGCCAGCAACTCTCTGGAGACCCAGTACTTC. As protein: CASNSLETQYF.

The chain carries TRBV6-5 and TRBJ2-7; D is undetermined. Deletions cut 0 bases from V and 0 bases from J, with 12 bases between. CDR3 length: 16 amino acids. From germline, CDR1 is MNHEY and CDR2 SVGAGI. The CDR3 nucleotides are TGTGCCAGCAGTTACTCGATGAGGCAGAGCTCCTACGAGCAGTACTTC. Encoded protein: CASSYSMRQSSYEQYF.

The table lists this clonotype with a few counts. The gene calls are TRBV20-1 and TRBJ1-5; TRBD1 is a possible D gene (5 bases). V was pared by 3 bases and J by 4 bases, with 10 bases between. The CDR3 runs 13 residues. Germline loops: CDR1 DFQATT, CDR2 SNEGSKA (reference sequence). The CDR3 here is CSASTGGNQPQHF. In DNA, the CDR3 is TGCAGTGCTAGCACGGGGGGTAATCAGCCCCAGCATTTT.